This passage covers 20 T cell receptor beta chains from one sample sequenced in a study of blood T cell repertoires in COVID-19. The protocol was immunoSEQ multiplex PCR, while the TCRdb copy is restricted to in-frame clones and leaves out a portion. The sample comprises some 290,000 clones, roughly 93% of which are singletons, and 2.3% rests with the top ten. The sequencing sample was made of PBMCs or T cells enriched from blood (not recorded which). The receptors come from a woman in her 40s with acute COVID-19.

This CDR3 is CASSSGSTYEQYF. The CDR3 bases are TGTGCCAGCAGCTCGGGATCTACCTACGAGCAGTACTTC. J is TRBJ2-7 and V is TRBV5-5; D perhaps matches TRBD2 (5 bases). Germline assignment: CDR1 SGHKS and CDR2 YYEKEE (reference sequence). V dropped 3 bases and J dropped 2 bases, with 9 bases sitting between them. The CDR3 contains 13 residues.

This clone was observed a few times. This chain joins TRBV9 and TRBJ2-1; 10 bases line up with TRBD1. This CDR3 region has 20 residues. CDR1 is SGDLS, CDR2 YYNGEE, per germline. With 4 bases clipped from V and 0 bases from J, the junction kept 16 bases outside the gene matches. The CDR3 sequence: CASSPRSGTGVLSSYNEQFF. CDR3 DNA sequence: TGTGCCAGCAGCCCCCGCTCCGGGACAGGGGTCTTGAGCTCCTACAATGAGCAGTTCTTC.

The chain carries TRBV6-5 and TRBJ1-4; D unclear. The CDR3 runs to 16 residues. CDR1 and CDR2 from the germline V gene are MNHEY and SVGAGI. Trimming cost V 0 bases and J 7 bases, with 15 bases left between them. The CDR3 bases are TGTGCCAGCAGTTACTCGCCAGGCGGTGGAGGTGAAAAACTGTTTTTT. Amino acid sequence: CASSYSPGGGGEKLFF.

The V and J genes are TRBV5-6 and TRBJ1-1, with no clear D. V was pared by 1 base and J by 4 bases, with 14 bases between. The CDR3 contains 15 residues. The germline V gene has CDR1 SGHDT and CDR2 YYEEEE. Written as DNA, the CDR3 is TGTGCCAGCAGCTTGATCTCAGCAGGATTCACTGAAGCTTTCTTT. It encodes CASSLISAGFTEAFF.

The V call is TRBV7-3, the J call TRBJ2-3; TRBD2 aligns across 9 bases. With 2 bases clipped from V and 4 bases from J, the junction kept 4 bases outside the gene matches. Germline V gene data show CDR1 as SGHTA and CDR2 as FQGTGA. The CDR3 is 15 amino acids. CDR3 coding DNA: TGTGCCAGCAGCTTAGCGGGGGGGCCGGCAGATACGCAGTATTTT. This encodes CASSLAGGPADTQYF.

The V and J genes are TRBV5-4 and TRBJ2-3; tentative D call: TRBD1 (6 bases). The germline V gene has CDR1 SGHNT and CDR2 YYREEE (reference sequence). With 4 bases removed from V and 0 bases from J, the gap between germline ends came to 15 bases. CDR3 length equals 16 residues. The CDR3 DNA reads TGTGCCAGCAGCCGACGGGACACAACTAGCACAGATACGCAGTATTTT. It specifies CASSRRDTTSTDTQYF.

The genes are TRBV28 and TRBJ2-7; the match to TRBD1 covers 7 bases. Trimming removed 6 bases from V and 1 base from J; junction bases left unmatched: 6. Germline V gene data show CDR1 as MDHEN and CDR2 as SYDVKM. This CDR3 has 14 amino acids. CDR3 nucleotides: TGTGCCAGCAGGAAAACAGGGGCGTCCTACGAGCAGTACTTC. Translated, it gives CASRKTGASYEQYF. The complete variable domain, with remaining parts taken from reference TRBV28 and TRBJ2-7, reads DVKVTQSSRYLVKRTGEKVFLECVQDMDHENMFWYRQDPGLGLRLIYFSYDVKMKEKGDIPEGYSVSREKKERFSLILESASTNQTSMYLCASRKTGASYEQYFGPGTRLTVT.

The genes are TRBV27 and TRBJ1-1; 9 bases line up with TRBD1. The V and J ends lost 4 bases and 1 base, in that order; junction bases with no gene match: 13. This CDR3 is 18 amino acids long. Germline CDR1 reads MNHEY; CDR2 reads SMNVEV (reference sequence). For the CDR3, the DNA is TGTGCCAGCAGTTCGCGCCGCGCTGGACAGGGGCGGAACACTGAAGCTTTCTTT. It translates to CASSSRRAGQGRNTEAFF.

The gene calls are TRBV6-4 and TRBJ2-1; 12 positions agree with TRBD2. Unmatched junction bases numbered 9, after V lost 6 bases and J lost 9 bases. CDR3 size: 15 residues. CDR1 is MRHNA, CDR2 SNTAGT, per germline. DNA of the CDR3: TGTGCCAGCAGCCCGGGACTAGCGGGTCTTGGTGAGCAGTTCTTC. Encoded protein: CASSPGLAGLGEQFF.

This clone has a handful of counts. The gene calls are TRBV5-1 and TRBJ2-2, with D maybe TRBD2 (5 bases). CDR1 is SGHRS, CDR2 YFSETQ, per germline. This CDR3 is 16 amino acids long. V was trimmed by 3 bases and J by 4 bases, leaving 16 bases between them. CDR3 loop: CASSSGASGSTGELFF. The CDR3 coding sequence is TGCGCCAGCAGCTCGGGTGCGAGCGGCTCCACCGGGGAGCTGTTTTTT.

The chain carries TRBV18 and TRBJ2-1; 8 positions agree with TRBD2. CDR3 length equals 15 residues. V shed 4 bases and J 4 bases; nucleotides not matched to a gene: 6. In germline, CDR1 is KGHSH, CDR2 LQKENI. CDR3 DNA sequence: TGTGCCAGCTCACTTAGCGGGGCCCTTTACAATGAGCAGTTCTTC. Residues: CASSLSGALYNEQFF.

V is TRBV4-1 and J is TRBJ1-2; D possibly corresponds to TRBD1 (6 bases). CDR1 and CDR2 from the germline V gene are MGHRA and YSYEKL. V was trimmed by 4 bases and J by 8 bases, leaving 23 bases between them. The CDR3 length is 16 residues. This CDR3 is CASSPAGAPTEGGYTF. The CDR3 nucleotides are TGCGCCAGCAGCCCAGCAGGGGCACCCACTGAAGGAGGCTACACCTTC.

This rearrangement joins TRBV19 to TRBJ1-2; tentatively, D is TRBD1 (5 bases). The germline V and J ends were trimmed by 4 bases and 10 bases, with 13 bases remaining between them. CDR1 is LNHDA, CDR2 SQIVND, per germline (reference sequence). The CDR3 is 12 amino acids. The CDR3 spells CASSTDSFVYTF. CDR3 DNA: TGTGCCAGTAGTACCGACAGTTTCGTCTACACCTTC.

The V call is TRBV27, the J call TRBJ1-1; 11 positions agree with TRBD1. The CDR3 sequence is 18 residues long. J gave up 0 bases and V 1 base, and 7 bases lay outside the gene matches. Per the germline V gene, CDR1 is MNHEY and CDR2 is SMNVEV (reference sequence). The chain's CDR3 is CASSLFWTGGAVNTEAFF. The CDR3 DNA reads TGTGCCAGCAGTTTATTCTGGACAGGGGGCGCCGTGAACACTGAAGCTTTCTTT.

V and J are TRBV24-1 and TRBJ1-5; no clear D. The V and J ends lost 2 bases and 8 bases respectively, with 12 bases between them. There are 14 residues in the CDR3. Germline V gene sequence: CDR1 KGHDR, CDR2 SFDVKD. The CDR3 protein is CATSDSLQAEPQHF. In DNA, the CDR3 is TGTGCCACCAGTGATTCCTTACAAGCGGAGCCCCAGCATTTT.

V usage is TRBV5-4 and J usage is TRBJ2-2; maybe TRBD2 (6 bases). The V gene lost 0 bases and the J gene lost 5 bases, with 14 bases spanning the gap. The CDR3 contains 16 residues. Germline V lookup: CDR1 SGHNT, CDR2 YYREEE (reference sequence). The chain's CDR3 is CASSLEVGSVTGELFF. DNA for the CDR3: TGTGCCAGCAGCTTGGAAGTCGGGAGTGTTACCGGGGAGCTGTTTTTT.

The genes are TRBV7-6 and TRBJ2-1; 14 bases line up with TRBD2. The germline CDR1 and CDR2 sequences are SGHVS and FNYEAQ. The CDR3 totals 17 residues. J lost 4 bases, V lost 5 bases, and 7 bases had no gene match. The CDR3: CASSTTSGGESYNEQFF. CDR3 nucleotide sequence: TGTGCCAGCAGCACGACTAGCGGGGGGGAATCTTACAATGAGCAGTTCTTC.

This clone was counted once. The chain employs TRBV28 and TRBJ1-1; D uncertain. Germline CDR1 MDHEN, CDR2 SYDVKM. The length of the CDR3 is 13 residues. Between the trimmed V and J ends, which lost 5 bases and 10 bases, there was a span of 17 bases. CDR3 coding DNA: TGTGCCAGCAGTGTCCCCGTTGGGAGGACAGCTTTCTTT. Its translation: CASSVPVGRTAFF. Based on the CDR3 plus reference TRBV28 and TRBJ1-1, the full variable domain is DVKVTQSSRYLVKRTGEKVFLECVQDMDHENMFWYRQDPGLGLRLIYFSYDVKMKEKGDIPEGYSVSREKKERFSLILESASTNQTSMYLCASSVPVGRTAFFGQGTRLTVV.

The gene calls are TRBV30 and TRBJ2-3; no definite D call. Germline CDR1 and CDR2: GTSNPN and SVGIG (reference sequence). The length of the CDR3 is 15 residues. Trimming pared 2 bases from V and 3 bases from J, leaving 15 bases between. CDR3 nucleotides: TGTGCCTGGAGTTCGAGGATAATTTCAACAGATACGCAGTATTTT. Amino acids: CAWSSRIISTDTQYF.

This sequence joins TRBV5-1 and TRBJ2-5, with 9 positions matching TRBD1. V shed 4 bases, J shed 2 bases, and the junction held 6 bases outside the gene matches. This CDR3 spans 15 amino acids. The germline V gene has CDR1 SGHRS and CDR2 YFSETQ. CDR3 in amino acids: CASSTGQGWQETQYF. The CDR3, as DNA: TGCGCCAGCAGCACGGGACAGGGTTGGCAAGAGACCCAGTACTTC.